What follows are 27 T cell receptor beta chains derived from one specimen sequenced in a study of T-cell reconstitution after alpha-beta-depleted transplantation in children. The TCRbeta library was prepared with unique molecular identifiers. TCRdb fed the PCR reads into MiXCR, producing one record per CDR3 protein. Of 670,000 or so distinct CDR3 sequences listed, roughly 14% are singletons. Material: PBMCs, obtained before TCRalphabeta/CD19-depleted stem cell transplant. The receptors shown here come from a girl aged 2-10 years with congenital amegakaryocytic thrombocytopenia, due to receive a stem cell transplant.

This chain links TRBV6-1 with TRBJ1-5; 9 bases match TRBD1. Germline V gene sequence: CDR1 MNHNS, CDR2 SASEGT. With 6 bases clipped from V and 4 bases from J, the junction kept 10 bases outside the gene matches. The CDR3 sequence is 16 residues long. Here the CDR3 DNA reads TGTGCCAGCAGAACCTCCGGGACAGGGTCGAATCAGCCCCAGCATTTT. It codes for CASRTSGTGSNQPQHF.

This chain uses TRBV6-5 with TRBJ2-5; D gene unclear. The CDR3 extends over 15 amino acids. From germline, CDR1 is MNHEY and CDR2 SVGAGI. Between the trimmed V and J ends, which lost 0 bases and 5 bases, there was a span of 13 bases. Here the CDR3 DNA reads TGTGCCAGCAGTTACTCGGGCGCAAAGAGGGAGACCCAGTACTTC. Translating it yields CASSYSGAKRETQYF.

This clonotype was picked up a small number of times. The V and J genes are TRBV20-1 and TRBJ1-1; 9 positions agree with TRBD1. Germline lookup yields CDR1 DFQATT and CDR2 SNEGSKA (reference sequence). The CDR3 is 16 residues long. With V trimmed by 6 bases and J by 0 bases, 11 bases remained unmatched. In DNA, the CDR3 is TGCAGTGCCCGGGACAGGGAAATCGGCATGAACACTGAAGCTTTCTTT. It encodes CSARDREIGMNTEAFF.

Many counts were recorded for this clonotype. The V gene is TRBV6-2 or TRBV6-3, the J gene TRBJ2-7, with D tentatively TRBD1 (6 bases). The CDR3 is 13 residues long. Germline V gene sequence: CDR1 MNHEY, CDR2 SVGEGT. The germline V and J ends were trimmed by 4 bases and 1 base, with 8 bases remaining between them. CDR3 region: CASSWDTSYEQYF. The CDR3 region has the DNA TGTGCCAGCAGTTGGGACACTTCCTACGAGCAGTACTTC.

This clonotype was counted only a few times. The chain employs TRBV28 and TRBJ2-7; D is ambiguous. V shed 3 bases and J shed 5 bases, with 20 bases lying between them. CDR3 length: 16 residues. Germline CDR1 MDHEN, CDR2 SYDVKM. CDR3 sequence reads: CASSFPTLWMINEQYF. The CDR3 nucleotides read TGTGCCAGCAGTTTCCCCACTCTGTGGATGATTAACGAGCAGTACTTC.

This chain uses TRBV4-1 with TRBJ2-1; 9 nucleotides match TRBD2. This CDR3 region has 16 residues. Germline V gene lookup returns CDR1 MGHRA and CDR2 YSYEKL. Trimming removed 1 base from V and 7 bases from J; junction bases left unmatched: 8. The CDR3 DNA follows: TGCGCCAGCAGCCAAGTGCCAGCGGGGGGAGGAAATGAGCAGTTCTTC. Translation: CASSQVPAGGGNEQFF.

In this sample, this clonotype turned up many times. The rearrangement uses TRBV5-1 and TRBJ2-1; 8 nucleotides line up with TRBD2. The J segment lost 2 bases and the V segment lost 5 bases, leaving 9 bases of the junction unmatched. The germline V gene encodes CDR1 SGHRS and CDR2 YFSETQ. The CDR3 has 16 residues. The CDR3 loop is CASSPLAGGPYNEQFF. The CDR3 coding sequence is TGCGCCAGCAGTCCTCTGGCGGGAGGACCCTACAATGAGCAGTTCTTC.

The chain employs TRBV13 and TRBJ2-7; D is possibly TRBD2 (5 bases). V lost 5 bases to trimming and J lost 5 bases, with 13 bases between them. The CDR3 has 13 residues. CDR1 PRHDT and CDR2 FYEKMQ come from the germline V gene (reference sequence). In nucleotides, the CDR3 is TGTGCCAGCAGCCTCATCGACGGGAACGAGCAGTACTTC. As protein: CASSLIDGNEQYF.

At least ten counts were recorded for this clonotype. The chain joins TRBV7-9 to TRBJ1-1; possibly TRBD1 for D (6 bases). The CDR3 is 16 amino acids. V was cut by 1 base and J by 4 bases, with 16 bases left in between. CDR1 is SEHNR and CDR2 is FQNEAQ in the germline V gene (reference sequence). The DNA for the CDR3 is TGTGCCAGCAGCTTAGGTTGGGGGCGCATAAGCACTGAAGCTTTCTTT. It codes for CASSLGWGRISTEAFF. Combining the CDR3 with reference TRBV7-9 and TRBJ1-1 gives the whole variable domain DTGVSQNPRHKITKRGQNVTFRCDPISEHNRLYWYRQTLGQGPEFLTYFQNEAQLEKSRLLSDRFSAERPKGSFSTLEIQRTEQGDSAMYLCASSLGWGRISTEAFFGQGTRLTVV.

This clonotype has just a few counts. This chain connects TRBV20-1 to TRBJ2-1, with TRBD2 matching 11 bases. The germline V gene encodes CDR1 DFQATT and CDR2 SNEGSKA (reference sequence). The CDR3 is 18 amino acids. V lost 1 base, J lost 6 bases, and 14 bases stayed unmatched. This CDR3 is CSARVGLAGGGEGNEQFF. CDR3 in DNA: TGCAGTGCTAGAGTGGGGCTAGCGGGAGGTGGGGAGGGCAATGAGCAGTTCTTC.

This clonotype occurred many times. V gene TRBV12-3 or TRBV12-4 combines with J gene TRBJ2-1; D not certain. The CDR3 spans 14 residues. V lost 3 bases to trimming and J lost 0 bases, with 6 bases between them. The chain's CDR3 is CASSLLSSYNEQFF. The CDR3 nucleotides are TGTGCCAGCAGTTTGCTCTCCTCCTACAATGAGCAGTTCTTC.

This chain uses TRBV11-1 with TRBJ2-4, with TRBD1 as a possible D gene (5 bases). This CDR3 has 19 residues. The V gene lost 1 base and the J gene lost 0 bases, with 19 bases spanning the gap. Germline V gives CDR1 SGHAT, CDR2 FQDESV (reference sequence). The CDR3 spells CASSLGTFAGIEAKNIQYF. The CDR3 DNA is TGTGCCAGCAGCTTAGGGACATTTGCAGGGATCGAAGCCAAAAACATTCAGTACTTC.

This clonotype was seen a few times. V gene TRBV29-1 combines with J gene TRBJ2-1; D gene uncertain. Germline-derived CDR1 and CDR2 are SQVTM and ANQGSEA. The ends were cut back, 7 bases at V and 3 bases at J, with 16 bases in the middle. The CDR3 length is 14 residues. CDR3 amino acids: CSAPAGGLYNEQFF. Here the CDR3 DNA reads TGCAGCGCACCCGCTGGCGGCCTCTACAATGAGCAGTTCTTC.

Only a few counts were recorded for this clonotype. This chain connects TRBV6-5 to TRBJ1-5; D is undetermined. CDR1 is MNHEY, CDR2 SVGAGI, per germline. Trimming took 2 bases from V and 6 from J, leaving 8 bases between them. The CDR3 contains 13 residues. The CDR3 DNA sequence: TGTGCCAGCAGTTACGGCGTGGCTCAGCCCCAGCATTTT. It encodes CASSYGVAQPQHF.

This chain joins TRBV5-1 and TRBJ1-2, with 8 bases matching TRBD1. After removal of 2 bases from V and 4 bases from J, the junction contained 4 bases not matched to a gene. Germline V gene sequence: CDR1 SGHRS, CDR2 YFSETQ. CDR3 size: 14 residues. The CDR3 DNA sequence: TGCGCCAGCAGCTTCGGACAGGGAGTCTATGGCTACACCTTC. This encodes CASSFGQGVYGYTF. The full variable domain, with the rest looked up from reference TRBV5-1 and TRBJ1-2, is KAGVTQTPRYLIKTRGQQVTLSCSPISGHRSVSWYQQTPGQGLQFLFEYFSETQRNKGNFPGRFSGRQFSNSRSEMNVSTLELGDSALYLCASSFGQGVYGYTFGSGTRLTVV.

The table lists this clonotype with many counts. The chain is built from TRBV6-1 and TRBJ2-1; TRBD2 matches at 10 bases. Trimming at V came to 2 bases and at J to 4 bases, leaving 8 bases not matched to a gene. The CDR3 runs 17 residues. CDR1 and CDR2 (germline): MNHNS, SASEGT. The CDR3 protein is CASSEHRLLAGYNEQFF. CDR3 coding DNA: TGTGCCAGCAGTGAACATCGTCTACTAGCGGGATACAATGAGCAGTTCTTC.

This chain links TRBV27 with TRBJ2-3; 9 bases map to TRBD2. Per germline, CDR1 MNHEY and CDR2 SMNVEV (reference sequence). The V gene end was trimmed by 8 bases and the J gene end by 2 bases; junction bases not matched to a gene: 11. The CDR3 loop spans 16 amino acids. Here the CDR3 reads CASAEGASGITDTQYF. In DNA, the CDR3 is TGTGCCAGCGCAGAGGGGGCTAGCGGGATCACAGATACGCAGTATTTT.

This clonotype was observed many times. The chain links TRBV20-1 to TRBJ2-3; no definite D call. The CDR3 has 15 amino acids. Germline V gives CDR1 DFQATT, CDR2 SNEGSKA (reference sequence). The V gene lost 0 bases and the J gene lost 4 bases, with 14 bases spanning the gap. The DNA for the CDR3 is TGCAGTGCTAGAGACGCCGGAGTGTGGGCAGATACGCAGTATTTT. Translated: CSARDAGVWADTQYF.

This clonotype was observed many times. In DNA form, the CDR3 reads TGCAGTGCCACCGACTACAATGAGCAGTTCTTC. This gives the protein CSATDYNEQFF. This rearrangement joins TRBV20-1 to TRBJ2-1; D is unresolved. CDR3 length: 11 residues. Germline V gene lookup returns CDR1 DFQATT and CDR2 SNEGSKA (reference sequence). V shed 6 bases and J shed 3 bases, with 6 bases lying between them.

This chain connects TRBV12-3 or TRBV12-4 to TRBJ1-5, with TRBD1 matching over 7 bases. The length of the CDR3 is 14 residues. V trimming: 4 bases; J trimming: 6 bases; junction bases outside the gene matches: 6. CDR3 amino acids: CASSSWGDSQPQHF. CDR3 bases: TGTGCCAGCAGTTCATGGGGGGACAGTCAGCCCCAGCATTTT.

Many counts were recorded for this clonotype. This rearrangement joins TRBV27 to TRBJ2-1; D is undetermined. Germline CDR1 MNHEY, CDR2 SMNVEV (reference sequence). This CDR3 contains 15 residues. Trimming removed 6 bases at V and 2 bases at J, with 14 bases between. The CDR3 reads CASSVRRAPYNEQFF. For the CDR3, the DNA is TGTGCCAGCAGCGTCAGAAGGGCCCCCTACAATGAGCAGTTCTTC.

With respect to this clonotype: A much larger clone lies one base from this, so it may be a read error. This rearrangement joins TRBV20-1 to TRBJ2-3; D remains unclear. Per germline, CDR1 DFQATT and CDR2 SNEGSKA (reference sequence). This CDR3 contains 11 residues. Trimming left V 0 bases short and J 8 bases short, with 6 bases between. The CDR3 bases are TGCAGTGCTAGAGATCTGAGTACGCAGTATTTT. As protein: CSARDLSTQYF.

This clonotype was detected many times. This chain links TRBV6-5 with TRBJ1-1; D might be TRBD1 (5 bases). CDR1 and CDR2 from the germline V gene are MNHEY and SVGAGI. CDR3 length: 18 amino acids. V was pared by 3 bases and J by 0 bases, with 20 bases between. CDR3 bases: TGTGCCAGCAGTTATCGTACCGGGACGGGACGGATGAACACTGAAGCTTTCTTT. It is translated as CASSYRTGTGRMNTEAFF.

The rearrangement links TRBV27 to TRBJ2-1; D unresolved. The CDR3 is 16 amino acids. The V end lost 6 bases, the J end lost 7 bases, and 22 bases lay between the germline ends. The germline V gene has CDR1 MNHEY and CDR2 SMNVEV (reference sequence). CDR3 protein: CASSLYLGARGNEQFF. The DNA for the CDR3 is TGTGCCAGCAGCCTCTACCTAGGAGCGCGTGGAAATGAGCAGTTCTTC.

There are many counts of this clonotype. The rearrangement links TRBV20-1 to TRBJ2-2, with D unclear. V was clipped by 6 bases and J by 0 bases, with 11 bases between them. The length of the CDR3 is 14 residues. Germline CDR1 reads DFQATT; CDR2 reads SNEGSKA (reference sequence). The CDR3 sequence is CSARYSANTGELFF. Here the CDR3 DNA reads TGCAGTGCCCGTTATTCCGCGAACACCGGGGAGCTGTTTTTT.

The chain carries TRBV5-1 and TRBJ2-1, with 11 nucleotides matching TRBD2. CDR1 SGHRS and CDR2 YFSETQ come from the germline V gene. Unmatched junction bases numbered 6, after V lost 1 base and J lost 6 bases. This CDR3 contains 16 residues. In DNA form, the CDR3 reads TGCGCCAGCAGCTTGTCGGGACTAGCGGAATTCAATGAGCAGTTCTTC. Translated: CASSLSGLAEFNEQFF.

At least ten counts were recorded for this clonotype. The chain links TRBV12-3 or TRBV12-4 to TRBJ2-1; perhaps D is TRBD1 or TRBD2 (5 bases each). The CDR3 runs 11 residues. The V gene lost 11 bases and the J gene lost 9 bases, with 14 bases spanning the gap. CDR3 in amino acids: CAAMGGGEQFF. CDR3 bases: TGTGCCGCGATGGGTGGGGGTGAGCAGTTCTTC.